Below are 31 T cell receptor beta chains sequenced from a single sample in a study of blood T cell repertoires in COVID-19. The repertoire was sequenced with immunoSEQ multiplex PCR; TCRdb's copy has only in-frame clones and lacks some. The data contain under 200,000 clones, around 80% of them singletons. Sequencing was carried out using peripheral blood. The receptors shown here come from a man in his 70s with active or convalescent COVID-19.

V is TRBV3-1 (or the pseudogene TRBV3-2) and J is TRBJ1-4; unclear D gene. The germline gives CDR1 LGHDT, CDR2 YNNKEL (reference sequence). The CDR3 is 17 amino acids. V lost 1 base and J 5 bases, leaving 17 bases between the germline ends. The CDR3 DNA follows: TGTGCCAGCAGCCAAGGAAGCGGATACGGCAGCAATGAAAAACTGTTTTTT. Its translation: CASSQGSGYGSNEKLFF.

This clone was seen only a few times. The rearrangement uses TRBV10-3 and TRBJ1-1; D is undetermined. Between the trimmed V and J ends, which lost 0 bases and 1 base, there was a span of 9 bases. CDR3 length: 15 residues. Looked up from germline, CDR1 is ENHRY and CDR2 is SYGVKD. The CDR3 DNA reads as TGTGCCATCAGTGAGTCAACAGTGCGGAACACTGAAGCTTTCTTT. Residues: CAISESTVRNTEAFF.

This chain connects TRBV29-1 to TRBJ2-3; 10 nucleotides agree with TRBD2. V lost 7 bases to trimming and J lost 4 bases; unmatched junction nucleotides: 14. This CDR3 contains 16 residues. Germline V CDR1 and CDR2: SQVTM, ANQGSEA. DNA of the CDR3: TGCAGCGCACGACTTGAGGCTAGCGGGAGATCAGATACGCAGTATTTT. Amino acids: CSARLEASGRSDTQYF.

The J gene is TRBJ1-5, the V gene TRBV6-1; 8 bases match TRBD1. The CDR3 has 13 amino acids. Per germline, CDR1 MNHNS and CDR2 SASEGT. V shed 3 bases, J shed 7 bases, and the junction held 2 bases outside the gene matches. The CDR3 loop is CASSDQGAQPQHF. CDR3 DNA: TGTGCCAGCAGTGACCAGGGGGCACAGCCCCAGCATTTT.

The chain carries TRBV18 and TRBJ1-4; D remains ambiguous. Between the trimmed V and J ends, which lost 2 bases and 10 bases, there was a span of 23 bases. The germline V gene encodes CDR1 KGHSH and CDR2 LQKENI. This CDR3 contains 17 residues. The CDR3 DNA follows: TGTGCCAGCTCACCATCAACCCCTGACACTACCGGAGGAAAACTGTTTTTT. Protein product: CASSPSTPDTTGGKLFF.

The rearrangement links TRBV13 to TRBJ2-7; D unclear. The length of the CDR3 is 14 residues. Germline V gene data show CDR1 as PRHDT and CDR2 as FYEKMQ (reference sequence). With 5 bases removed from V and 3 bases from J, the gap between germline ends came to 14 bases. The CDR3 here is CASSQNGIRYEQYF. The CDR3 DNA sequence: TGTGCCAGCAGCCAAAATGGCATCCGCTACGAGCAGTACTTC. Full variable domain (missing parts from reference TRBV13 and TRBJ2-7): AAGVIQSPRHLIKEKRETATLKCYPIPRHDTVYWYQQGPGQDPQFLISFYEKMQSDKGSIPDRFSAQQFSDYHSELNMSSLELGDSALYFCASSQNGIRYEQYFGPGTRLTVT.

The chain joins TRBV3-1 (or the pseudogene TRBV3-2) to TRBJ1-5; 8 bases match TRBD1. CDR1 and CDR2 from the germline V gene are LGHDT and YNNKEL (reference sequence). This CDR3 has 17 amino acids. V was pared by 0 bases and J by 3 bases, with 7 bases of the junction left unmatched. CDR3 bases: TGTGCCAGCAGCCAAGACCCCCCAGGGGGCATCAATCAGCCCCAGCATTTT. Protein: CASSQDPPGGINQPQHF.

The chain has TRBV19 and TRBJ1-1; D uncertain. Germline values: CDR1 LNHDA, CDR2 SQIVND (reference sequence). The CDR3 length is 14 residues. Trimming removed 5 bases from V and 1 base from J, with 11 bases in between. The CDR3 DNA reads TGTGCCAGTAGTTCCCACTCAGGGAACACTGAAGCTTTCTTT. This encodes CASSSHSGNTEAFF.

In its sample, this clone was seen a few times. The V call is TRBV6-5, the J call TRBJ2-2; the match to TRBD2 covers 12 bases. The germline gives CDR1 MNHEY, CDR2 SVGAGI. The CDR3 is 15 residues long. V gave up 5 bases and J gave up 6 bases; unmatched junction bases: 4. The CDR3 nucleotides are TGTGCCAGCAGTATACTAGCGGGAGGATCCGGGGAGCTGTTTTTT. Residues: CASSILAGGSGELFF.

The CDR3 nucleotides read TGTGCCTGGAGTCCTAGCAAAGACCCCGTAGCGGGCAATGAGCAGTTCTTC. It codes for CAWSPSKDPVAGNEQFF. The chain combines TRBV30 with TRBJ2-1; 7 bases fit TRBD2. J lost 6 bases, V lost 2 bases, and 16 bases had no gene match. This CDR3 region has 17 residues. CDR1 and CDR2 (germline): GTSNPN, SVGIG (reference sequence).

The CDR3 DNA reads as TGTGCCAGCAGCCCCCTCGGACTAGCGGGAGAGACCCAGTACTTC. As protein: CASSPLGLAGETQYF. The chain joins TRBV7-2 to TRBJ2-5; 11 bases are a match to TRBD2. Trimming cost V 5 bases and J 4 bases; bases outside gene matches: 6. Germline V gene data show CDR1 as SGHTA and CDR2 as FQGNSA. The CDR3 consists of 15 residues.

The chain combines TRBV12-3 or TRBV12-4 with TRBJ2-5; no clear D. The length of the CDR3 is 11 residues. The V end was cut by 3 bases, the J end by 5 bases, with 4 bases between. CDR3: CASSFRETQYF. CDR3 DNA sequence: TGTGCCAGCAGTTTTCGGGAGACCCAGTACTTC.

The CDR3 region has the DNA TGTGCCAGCAGCCCAGGGACAGGCAATCAGCCCCAGCATTTT. Translation gives CASSPGTGNQPQHF. The V call is TRBV7-9, the J call TRBJ1-5; 7 bases are a match to TRBD1. Per the germline V gene, CDR1 is SEHNR and CDR2 is FQNEAQ (reference sequence). The CDR3 spans 14 residues. The V gene end was trimmed by 5 bases and the J gene end by 2 bases; junction bases not matched to a gene: 3.

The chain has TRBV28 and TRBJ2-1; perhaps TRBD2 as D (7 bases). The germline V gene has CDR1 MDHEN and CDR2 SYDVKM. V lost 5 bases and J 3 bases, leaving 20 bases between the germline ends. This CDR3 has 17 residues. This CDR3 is CASSSGGGASGYNEQFF. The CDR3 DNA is TGTGCCAGCAGTAGTGGGGGCGGGGCTAGCGGCTACAATGAGCAGTTCTTC.

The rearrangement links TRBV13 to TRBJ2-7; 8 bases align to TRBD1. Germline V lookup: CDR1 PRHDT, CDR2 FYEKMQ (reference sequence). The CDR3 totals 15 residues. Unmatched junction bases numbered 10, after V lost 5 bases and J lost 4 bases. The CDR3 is CASSTKQTGDYEQYF. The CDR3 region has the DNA TGTGCCAGCAGCACTAAACAGACAGGGGATTACGAGCAGTACTTC. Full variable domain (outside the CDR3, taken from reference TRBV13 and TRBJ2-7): AAGVIQSPRHLIKEKRETATLKCYPIPRHDTVYWYQQGPGQDPQFLISFYEKMQSDKGSIPDRFSAQQFSDYHSELNMSSLELGDSALYFCASSTKQTGDYEQYFGPGTRLTVT.

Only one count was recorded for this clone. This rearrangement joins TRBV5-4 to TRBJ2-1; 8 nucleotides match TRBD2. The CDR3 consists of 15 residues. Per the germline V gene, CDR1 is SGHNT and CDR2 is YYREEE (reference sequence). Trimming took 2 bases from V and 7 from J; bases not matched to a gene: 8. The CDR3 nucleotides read TGTGCCAGCAGCTTCGGGACTAGTAAATCAAATGAGCAGTTCTTC. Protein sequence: CASSFGTSKSNEQFF. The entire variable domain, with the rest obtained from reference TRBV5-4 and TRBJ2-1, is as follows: ETGVTQSPTHLIKTRGQQVTLRCSSQSGHNTVSWYQQALGQGPQFIFQYYREEENGRGNFPPRFSGLQFPNYSSELNVNALELDDSALYLCASSFGTSKSNEQFFGPGTRLTVL.

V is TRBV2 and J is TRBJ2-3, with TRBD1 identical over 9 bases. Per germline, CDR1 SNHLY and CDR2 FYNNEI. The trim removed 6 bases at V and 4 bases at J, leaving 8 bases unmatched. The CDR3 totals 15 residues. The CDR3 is CASSPGQGKADTQYF. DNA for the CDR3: TGTGCCAGCAGCCCCGGACAGGGGAAGGCAGATACGCAGTATTTT.

The CDR3 protein is CASSQGSNRVTEAFF. The CDR3, as DNA: TGCGCCAGCAGCCAAGGTTCGAACAGGGTCACTGAAGCTTTCTTT. This chain joins TRBV4-1 and TRBJ1-1, with D perhaps matching TRBD1 (6 bases). The length of the CDR3 is 15 residues. Trimming cost V 1 base and J 4 bases, with 13 bases left between them. Germline V gene sequence: CDR1 MGHRA, CDR2 YSYEKL.

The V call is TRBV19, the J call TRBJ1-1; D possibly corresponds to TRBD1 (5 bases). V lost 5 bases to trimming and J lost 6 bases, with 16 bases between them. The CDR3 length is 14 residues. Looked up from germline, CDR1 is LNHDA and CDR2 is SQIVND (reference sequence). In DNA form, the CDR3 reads TGTGCCAGTAGTTCAAGGACAAGTCAGGCTGAAGCTTTCTTT. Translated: CASSSRTSQAEAFF. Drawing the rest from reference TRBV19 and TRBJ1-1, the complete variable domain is DGGITQSPKYLFRKEGQNVTLSCEQNLNHDAMYWYRQDPGQGLRLIYYSQIVNDFQKGDIAEGYSVSREKKESFPLTVTSAQKNPTAFYLCASSSRTSQAEAFFGQGTRLTVV.

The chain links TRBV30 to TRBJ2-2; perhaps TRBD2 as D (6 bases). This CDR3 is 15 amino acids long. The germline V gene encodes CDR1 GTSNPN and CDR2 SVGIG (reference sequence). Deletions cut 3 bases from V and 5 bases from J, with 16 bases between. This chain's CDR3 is CAWRKLVADTGELFF. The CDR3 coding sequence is TGTGCCTGGAGGAAGTTGGTAGCGGATACCGGGGAGCTGTTTTTT.

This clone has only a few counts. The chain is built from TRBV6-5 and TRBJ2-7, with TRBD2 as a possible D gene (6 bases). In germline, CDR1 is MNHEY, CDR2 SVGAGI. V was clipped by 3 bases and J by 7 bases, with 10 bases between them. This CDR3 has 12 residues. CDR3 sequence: CASSYAGGEQYF. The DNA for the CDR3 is TGTGCCAGCAGTTATGCAGGAGGGGAGCAGTACTTC.

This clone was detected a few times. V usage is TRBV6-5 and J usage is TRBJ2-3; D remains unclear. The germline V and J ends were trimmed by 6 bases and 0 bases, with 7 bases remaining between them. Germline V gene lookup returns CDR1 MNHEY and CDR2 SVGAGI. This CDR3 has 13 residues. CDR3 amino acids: CASRDTSTDTQYF. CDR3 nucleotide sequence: TGTGCCAGCAGAGACACTAGCACAGATACGCAGTATTTT.

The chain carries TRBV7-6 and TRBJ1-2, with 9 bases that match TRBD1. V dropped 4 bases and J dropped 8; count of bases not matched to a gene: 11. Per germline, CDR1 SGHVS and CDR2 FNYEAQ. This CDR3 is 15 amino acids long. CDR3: CASSSPGQGMGGYTF. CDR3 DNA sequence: TGTGCCAGCAGCTCCCCGGGACAGGGCATGGGCGGCTACACCTTC.

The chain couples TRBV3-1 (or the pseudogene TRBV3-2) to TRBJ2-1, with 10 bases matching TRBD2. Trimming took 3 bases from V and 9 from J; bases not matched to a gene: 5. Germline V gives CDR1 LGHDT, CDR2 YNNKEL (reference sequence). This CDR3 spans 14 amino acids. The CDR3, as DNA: TGTGCCAGCAGCCAGAGGCCTAGCGGGGGTGAGCAGTTCTTC. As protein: CASSQRPSGGEQFF.

The CDR3 loop is CASSPTQGMPDTQYF. CDR3 in DNA: TGTGCCAGCTCACCGACACAGGGTATGCCAGATACGCAGTATTTT. The V and J genes are TRBV18 and TRBJ2-3, with D possibly being TRBD1 (6 bases). Between the trimmed V and J ends, which lost 3 bases and 4 bases, there was a span of 14 bases. The CDR3 loop spans 15 amino acids. Germline V gene sequence: CDR1 KGHSH, CDR2 LQKENI.

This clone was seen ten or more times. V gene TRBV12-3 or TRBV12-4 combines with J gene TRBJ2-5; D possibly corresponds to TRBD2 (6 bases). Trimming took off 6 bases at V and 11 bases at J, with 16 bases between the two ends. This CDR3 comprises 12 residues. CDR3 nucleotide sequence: TGTGCCAGCAGGGAAGGTTCGGGGGAGCAGTACTTC. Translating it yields CASREGSGEQYF.

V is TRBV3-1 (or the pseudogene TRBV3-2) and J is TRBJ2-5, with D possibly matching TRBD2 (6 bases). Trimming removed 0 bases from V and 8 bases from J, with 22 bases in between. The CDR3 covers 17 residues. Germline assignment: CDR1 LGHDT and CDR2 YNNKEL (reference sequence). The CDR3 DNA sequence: TGTGCCAGCAGCCAAGAAGCTCTAGCGTTTTGGGTCAAAACCCAGTACTTC. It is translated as CASSQEALAFWVKTQYF.

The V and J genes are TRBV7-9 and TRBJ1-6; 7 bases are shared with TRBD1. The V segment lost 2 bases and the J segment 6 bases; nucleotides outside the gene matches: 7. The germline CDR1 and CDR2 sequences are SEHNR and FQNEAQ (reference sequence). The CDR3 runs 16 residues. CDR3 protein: CASSLRSGTANSPLHF. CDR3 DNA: TGTGCCAGCAGCTTACGATCTGGGACAGCTAATTCACCCCTCCACTTT.

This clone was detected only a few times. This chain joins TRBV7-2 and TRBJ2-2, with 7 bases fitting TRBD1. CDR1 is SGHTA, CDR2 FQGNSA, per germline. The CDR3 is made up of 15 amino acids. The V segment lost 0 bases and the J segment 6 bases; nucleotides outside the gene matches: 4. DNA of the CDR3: TGTGCCAGCAGCTTAGCCGGGACAGAGTCCGGGGAGCTGTTTTTT. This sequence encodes CASSLAGTESGELFF.

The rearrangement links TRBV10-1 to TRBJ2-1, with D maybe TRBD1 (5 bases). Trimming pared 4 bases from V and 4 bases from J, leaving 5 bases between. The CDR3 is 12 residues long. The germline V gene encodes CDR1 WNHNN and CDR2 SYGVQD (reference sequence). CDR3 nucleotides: TGCGCCAGCAGTGGACAGTACAATGAGCAGTTCTTC. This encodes CASSGQYNEQFF.

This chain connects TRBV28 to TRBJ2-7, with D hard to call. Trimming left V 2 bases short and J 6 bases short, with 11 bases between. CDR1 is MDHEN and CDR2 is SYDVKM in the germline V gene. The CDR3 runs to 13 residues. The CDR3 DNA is TGTGCCAGCAGTTTAGAGAGTCCCCTCGAGCAGTACTTC. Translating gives CASSLESPLEQYF.